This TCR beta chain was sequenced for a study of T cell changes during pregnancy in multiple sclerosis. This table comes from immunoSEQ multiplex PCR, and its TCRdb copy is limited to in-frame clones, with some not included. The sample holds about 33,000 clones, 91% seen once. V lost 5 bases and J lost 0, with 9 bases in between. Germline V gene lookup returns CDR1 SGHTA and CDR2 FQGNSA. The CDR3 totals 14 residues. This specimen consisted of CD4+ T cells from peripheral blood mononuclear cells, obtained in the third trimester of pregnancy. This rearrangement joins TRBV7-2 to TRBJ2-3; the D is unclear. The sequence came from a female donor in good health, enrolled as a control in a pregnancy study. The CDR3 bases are TGTGCCAGCAGCGTCGTCCCTAGCACAGATACGCAGTATTTT. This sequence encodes CASSVVPSTDTQYF.